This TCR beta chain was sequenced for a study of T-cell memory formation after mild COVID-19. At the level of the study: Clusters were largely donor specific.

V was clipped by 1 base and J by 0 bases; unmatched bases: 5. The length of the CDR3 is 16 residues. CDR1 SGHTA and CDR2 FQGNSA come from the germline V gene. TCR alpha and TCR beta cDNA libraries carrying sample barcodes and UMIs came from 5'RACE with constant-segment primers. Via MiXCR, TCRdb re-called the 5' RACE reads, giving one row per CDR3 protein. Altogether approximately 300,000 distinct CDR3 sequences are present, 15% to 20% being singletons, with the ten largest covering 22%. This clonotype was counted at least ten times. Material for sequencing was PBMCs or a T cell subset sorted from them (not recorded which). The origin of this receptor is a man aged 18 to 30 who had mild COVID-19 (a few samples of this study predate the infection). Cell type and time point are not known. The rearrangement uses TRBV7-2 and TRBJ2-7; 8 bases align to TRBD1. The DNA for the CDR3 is TGTGCCAGCAGCTTAGACGCCGGGACAGGCTCCTACGAGCAGTACTTC. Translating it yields CASSLDAGTGSYEQYF.